The 15 T cell receptor beta chains reported below all come from one sample, sequenced in a study of blood T cell repertoires in COVID-19. The protocol was immunoSEQ multiplex PCR, while the TCRdb copy is restricted to in-frame clones and leaves out a portion. The data show 55,000 to 65,000 clones, more than 70% seen once. The sequenced material came from peripheral blood. The origin of the receptors is a man aged 55 to 69 with active or convalescent COVID-19.

The V and J genes are TRBV3-1 (or the pseudogene TRBV3-2) and TRBJ1-4; TRBD1 might be the D (6 bases). The CDR3 has 13 residues. Germline V gene data show CDR1 as LGHDT and CDR2 as YNNKEL (reference sequence). The germline V and J ends were trimmed by 5 bases and 5 bases, with 9 bases remaining between them. This chain's CDR3 is CASSWDKNEKLFF. In nucleotides, the CDR3 is TGTGCCAGCAGCTGGGACAAAAATGAAAAACTGTTTTTT.

The rearrangement links TRBV4-2 to TRBJ2-4; the match to TRBD2 covers 15 bases. V shed 4 bases, J shed 0 bases, and the junction held 7 bases outside the gene matches. This CDR3 comprises 19 residues. Germline V gene data show CDR1 as LGHNA and CDR2 as YNFKEQ. CDR3 DNA: TGTGCCAGCAGCCCAGGGACTAGCGGGGGGACACTAGCCAAAAACATTCAGTACTTC. Translation: CASSPGTSGGTLAKNIQYF.

This clone appeared a few times. J is TRBJ1-1 and V is TRBV6-5; D not certain. CDR1 is MNHEY, CDR2 SVGAGI, per germline. V shed 6 bases and J shed 4 bases, with 12 bases lying between them. CDR3 length: 13 amino acids. The CDR3 sequence: CASRTGWSTEAFF. Written as DNA, the CDR3 is TGTGCCAGCAGGACTGGTTGGAGCACTGAAGCTTTCTTT.

This CDR3 reads CASSQDLSGGGTQYF. CDR3 nucleotides: TGCGCCAGCAGCCAAGATCTTAGCGGGGGCGGGACCCAGTACTTC. The J gene is TRBJ2-5, the V gene TRBV4-1, with 9 nucleotides matching TRBD2. Germline CDR1 MGHRA, CDR2 YSYEKL. The V and J ends lost 0 bases and 7 bases, in that order; junction bases with no gene match: 6. The length of the CDR3 is 15 residues.

As DNA, the CDR3 is TGTGCCAGCAGTTCCGGACTAGTGTACGAGCAGTACTTC. Translating it yields CASSSGLVYEQYF. The genes are TRBV6-2 or TRBV6-3 and TRBJ2-7; 7 bases fit TRBD2. The CDR3 runs to 13 residues. V was clipped by 4 bases and J by 4 bases; unmatched bases: 4. Germline V lookup: CDR1 MNHEY, CDR2 SVGEGT.

The chain employs TRBV5-4 and TRBJ2-1; 9 positions agree with TRBD1. The V gene's germline CDR1 is SGHNT and CDR2 YYREEE (reference sequence). The CDR3 consists of 16 residues. The ends lost 0 bases at V and 8 bases at J; junction bases unmatched: 9. CDR3 amino acids: CASSLAPGQGSDEQFF. The CDR3 DNA is TGTGCCAGCAGCTTGGCCCCGGGACAGGGCTCGGATGAGCAGTTCTTC.

V gene TRBV5-6 combines with J gene TRBJ2-2; TRBD2 matches at 8 bases. There are 15 residues in the CDR3. CDR1 and CDR2 (germline): SGHDT, YYEEEE. J was trimmed by 4 bases and V by 4 bases; bases with no gene match: 6. The DNA for the CDR3 is TGTGCCAGCAGCCACGGGAGCGGGGGCACCGGGGAGCTGTTTTTT. It is translated as CASSHGSGGTGELFF.

This chain joins TRBV28 and TRBJ1-3; TRBD1 is a possible D gene (5 bases). V lost 6 bases, J lost 0 bases, and 12 bases lay in between. Germline CDR1 is MDHEN and CDR2 is SYDVKM. The CDR3 has 15 residues. The CDR3 DNA is TGTGCCAGCAGCGACAGATCCTACTCTGGAAACACCATATATTTT. Its translation: CASSDRSYSGNTIYF.

The rearrangement uses TRBV9 and TRBJ2-7; 14 bases line up with TRBD2. CDR1 is SGDLS and CDR2 is YYNGEE in the germline V gene. The CDR3 contains 15 residues. V shed 4 bases and J 4 bases; nucleotides not matched to a gene: 4. CDR3 sequence: CASSYGLAGGYEQYF. CDR3 in DNA: TGTGCCAGCAGCTACGGACTAGCGGGAGGTTACGAGCAGTACTTC. Complete variable domain (other parts from reference TRBV9 and TRBJ2-7): DSGVTQTPKHLITATGQRVTLRCSPRSGDLSVYWYQQSLDQGLQFLIQYYNGEERAKGNILERFSAQQFPDLHSELNLSSLELGDSALYFCASSYGLAGGYEQYFGPGTRLTVT.

This clone was seen just once. This sequence joins TRBV6-5 and TRBJ1-2, with a possible D match to TRBD1 (6 bases). Germline V lookup: CDR1 MNHEY, CDR2 SVGAGI. This CDR3 region has 12 residues. V lost 6 bases to trimming and J lost 8 bases, with 13 bases between them. Here the CDR3 DNA reads TGTGCCAGCAGCCCCCGGGGGGGCGGCTACACCTTC. The encoded protein is CASSPRGGGYTF.

The chain combines TRBV18 with TRBJ1-2; no definite D call. V shed 2 bases and J shed 5 bases, with 18 bases lying between them. The CDR3 covers 16 residues. The V gene's germline CDR1 is KGHSH and CDR2 LQKENI. The CDR3 region is CASSPNHVSLGYGYTF. For the CDR3, the DNA is TGTGCCAGCTCACCAAACCATGTTTCGCTAGGTTATGGCTACACCTTC.

The chain combines TRBV14 with TRBJ1-1; 8 nucleotides align to TRBD1. Trimming took 1 base from V and 1 from J; bases not matched to a gene: 2. The length of the CDR3 is 15 residues. Germline V CDR1 and CDR2: SGHDN, FVKESK. CDR3 DNA: TGTGCCAGCAGCCAAGCCGGGACAGGGAACACTGAAGCTTTCTTT. This codes for CASSQAGTGNTEAFF. Supplemented by reference TRBV14 and TRBJ1-1, the full variable domain reads EAGVTQFPSHSVIEKGQTVTLRCDPISGHDNLYWYRRVMGKEIKFLLHFVKESKQDESGMPNNRFLAERTGGTYSTLKVQPAELEDSGVYFCASSQAGTGNTEAFFGQGTRLTVV.

This clone was seen a single time. The chain uses TRBV24-1 and TRBJ2-1; 9 nucleotides line up with TRBD2. With 9 bases clipped from V and 2 bases from J, the junction kept 4 bases outside the gene matches. The CDR3 loop spans 14 amino acids. The germline CDR1 and CDR2 sequences are KGHDR and SFDVKD. This chain's CDR3 is CATGGGGAYNEQFF. The CDR3 DNA sequence: TGTGCCACCGGTGGCGGGGGGGCCTACAATGAGCAGTTCTTC.

The chain carries TRBV15 and TRBJ2-7, with D possibly TRBD1 on 5 matching bases. Germline V CDR1 and CDR2: LNHNV, YYDKDF (reference sequence). This CDR3 region has 15 residues. V lost 0 bases to trimming and J lost 2 bases, with 11 bases between them. The CDR3 region is CATSRELDTAYEQYF. For the CDR3, the DNA is TGTGCCACCAGCAGAGAACTGGACACCGCCTACGAGCAGTACTTC. Drawing the rest from reference TRBV15 and TRBJ2-7, the complete variable domain is DAMVIQNPRYQVTQFGKPVTLSCSQTLNHNVMYWYQQKSSQAPKLLFHYYDKDFNNEADTPDNFQSRRPNTSFCFLDIRSPGLGDTAMYLCATSRELDTAYEQYFGPGTRLTVT.

The chain is built from TRBV9 and TRBJ1-4; 8 bases align to TRBD1. Germline lookup yields CDR1 SGDLS and CDR2 YYNGEE. The CDR3 sequence is 16 residues long. V dropped 4 bases and J dropped 3; count of bases not matched to a gene: 8. The CDR3 DNA is TGTGCCAGCAGCAGAACAGGGGGTTGGGCTAATGAAAAACTGTTTTTT. This translates into CASSRTGGWANEKLFF.